The text below deals with one T cell receptor (beta chain). Its target is not known. The primer mix had 60 Vbeta and 13 Jbeta primers. TCRdb keeps only in-frame clones here, not all; method: immunoSEQ multiplex PCR. The sample carries 100,000 to 120,000 clones, about 80% recorded once. This sample was included in a study of cytomegalovirus exposure and HLA in healthy donors. Study-wide findings and caveats: TCR beta sequences reportedly predicted most subjects' HLA-A and HLA-B alleles accurately.

Germline V lookup: CDR1 MNHEY, CDR2 SVGAGI. The junction had 3 bases not matched to a gene; V was cut back by 0 bases and J by 3 bases. This CDR3 has 15 residues. This chain links TRBV6-5 with TRBJ2-7, with TRBD1 identical over 9 bases. The material sequenced was PBMCs. This sequence originates from a woman between 55 and 75 years old in good health and CMV-seropositive. The DNA for the CDR3 is TGTGCCAGCAGTTACTCGTGGACAGGGGACTACGAGCAGTACTTC. Protein: CASSYSWTGDYEQYF.